This T cell receptor beta chain is drawn from a study of blood T cells in healthy people across ages (dated by TCRdb to 2013 to 2016). Looking at the study overall: In model experiments, template switching captured about one uniquely barcoded TCR beta cDNA molecule for every two T cells. The study measured age-related changes in TCR beta repertoire diversity using deep sequencing normalized with unique cDNA molecular identifiers. Donors were grouped into four age groups: young (average approximately 16 years), middle-aged (about 38), aged (approximately 58) and long-lived (around 80). To avoid experimental bias, donors of different ages were randomly spread across the sequencing lanes. The study analyzed two additional independent replicas of 1 million unique cDNA reads from the same blood draw for two donors, one aged 18 to 29 and one aged 80 or older.

Donors were 39 systemically healthy Caucasian individuals from Russia aged 6 to 90 years. Each donor gave 8 to 10 milliliters of peripheral blood, drawn into EDTA-treated Vacutainer tubes. Ficoll-Paque density-gradient centrifugation was used to isolate PBMCs, with at least 7 million per sample. Trizol reagent was used to extract total RNA from the PBMCs, yielding at least 6 micrograms per sample. The percentages of naive CD45RAhigh/CD27high T cells were determined by flow cytometry on a PBMC aliquot from every donor. Including cysteine and phenylalanine, the CDR3 has 12 amino acids. Of the read, only the CDR3 DNA is kept; its 36 bases are in frame from base 1. Per the germline V gene (reference sequence), MNHEY is the CDR1 and SMNVEV is the CDR2. Germline trimming amounts to 8 bases on V and 4 bases on J, with 4 as the count of junction bases outside the gene matches. Points the paper makes about the study in general: Because donor CMV infection status was unknown, age-related changes in expanded clonotypes were potentially confounded. Estimates of total diversity based on one million sequenced T cells were considered lower bounds and underestimates. Observed TCR beta diversity per million T cells fell roughly linearly with age, and a significant reduction was already apparent by age about 38. Compared with the aged group, the long-lived group had more naive CD4+ T cells, fewer expanded clones and increased TCR diversity, a pattern suggesting age selection. There was a strong correlation between observed TCR beta diversity and the percentage of naive T cells measured by flow cytometry. Conclusive comparison of naive and antigen-experienced compartments was prevented by the profiling of bulk unsorted PBMCs.

The library was produced with 5' RACE. Sequenced on an Illumina HiSeq 2500. A second about 7 to 12 cycle PCR used a sample-barcoded 5' primer and a J-beta primer mix. Each TCR beta cDNA molecule received a unique molecular identifier from a template-switch 5' adaptor carrying 12 random nucleotides. At least 2.5 million CDR3-containing paired-end reads were obtained from each sample. First-strand cDNA was synthesized from all RNA with the Mint cDNA synthesis kit, primed by a TRBC-specific oligonucleotide. Following uracil-DNA glycosylase treatment, all cDNA underwent a first 18-cycle PCR with the universal primers M1SS and BC2_uni_R. The original pipeline was this. For normalization, 1 million high-quality reads were randomly selected from each sample, with every read carrying a distinct molecular identifier. Reads with shared molecular identifiers were discarded instead of being binned into consensus sequences. CDR3 identification, clonotype clustering and error correction used MiTCR with a Q25 quality threshold and the strictest error-elimination algorithm. A nonparametric unseen species model with Euler transformation was used to estimate lower-bound total TCR beta diversity. TCRdb's own reprocessing of the public reads used fastp at Q25 and MiXCR and kept productive beta chains. Every distinct CDR3 protein forms one entry, paired with its most common genes and DNA. The authors' filters were not applied to this entry. Present in this sample are 950,000 to 1,200,000 distinct CDR3 sequences, 35% to 40% of which were seen just once. Of the sample, under 15% is held by the ten largest clones.

This clonotype occurred a few times. Its binding antigen is unknown. No clone much larger than this one lies a single base away; base qualities are absent. Sample: blood. Recombination joined TRBV27 with TRBJ1-1, with 7 middle bases fitting TRBD1. The receptor's source is a young man in good health. This receptor carries the CDR3 CASFAGGTEAFF. The sequenced DNA: TGTGCCAGCTTCGCAGGGGGCACTGAAGCTTTCTTT.